This is a list of T cell receptor beta chains from one sample in a study of blood T cells in healthy people across ages. TCRdb recomputed calls from the 5' RACE reads with MiXCR, one row per CDR3 protein. Of fewer than 900,000 distinct CDR3 sequences listed, roughly 47% are singletons. The specimen was blood. Receptor source: a woman aged 55-70 years in good health. The CDR3 runs from the conserved cysteine through the conserved F or W. Each record gives: clone size, V gene, D gene, J gene, CDR3 DNA, CDR3 protein. The D gene is left open where the match is weak. Rows give clone size only sometimes, using once, few, many, or a class for an expanded clone.

clone_size: few
v_call: TRBV29-1
d_call: -
j_call: TRBJ1-5
cdr3_nt: TGCAGCACCCGGGAGGCGGGCAATCAGCCCCAGCATTTT
cdr3_aa: CSTREAGNQPQHF

clone_size: -
v_call: TRBV27
d_call: -
j_call: TRBJ2-7
cdr3_nt: TGTGCCAGCAGAAAGGGGACTTCCAAGGACAATGAGCAGTACTTC
cdr3_aa: CASRKGTSKDNEQYF

clone_size: -
v_call: TRBV4-2
d_call: -
j_call: TRBJ2-3
cdr3_nt: TGTGCCAGCAGCCAAGGGAATAGCGGTACCACAGATACGCAGTATTTT
cdr3_aa: CASSQGNSGTTDTQYF

clone_size: -
v_call: TRBV6-6
d_call: -
j_call: TRBJ2-7
cdr3_nt: TGTGCCAGCAGACCCGGGACTGGAGAGCAGTACTTC
cdr3_aa: CASRPGTGEQYF

clone_size: many
v_call: TRBV6-4
d_call: TRBD2
j_call: TRBJ2-1
cdr3_nt: TGTGCCAGCAGCCCCGGGACTAGCGGAGACAATGAGCAGTTCTTC
cdr3_aa: CASSPGTSGDNEQFF

clone_size: few
v_call: TRBV7-3
d_call: -
j_call: TRBJ1-6
cdr3_nt: TGTGCCAGCAGCGACACAGTTAATTCACCCCTCCACTTT
cdr3_aa: CASSDTVNSPLHF

clone_size: -
v_call: TRBV20-1
d_call: -
j_call: TRBJ1-2
cdr3_nt: TGCAGTGCCTCCCCCCAGGCAGGGGATGGCTACACCTTC
cdr3_aa: CSASPQAGDGYTF

clone_size: -
v_call: TRBV29-1
d_call: TRBD2
j_call: TRBJ2-7
cdr3_nt: TGCAGCGTTGAAAGCGGGAGTTCCCCCTACAATGAGCAGTACTTC
cdr3_aa: CSVESGSSPYNEQYF

clone_size: few
v_call: TRBV20-1
d_call: TRBD2
j_call: TRBJ2-7
cdr3_nt: TGCAGTGCTCCTCACGGACGAGCGGGGGATTACGAGCAGTACTTC
cdr3_aa: CSAPHGRAGDYEQYF

clone_size: -
v_call: TRBV5-1
d_call: -
j_call: TRBJ2-7
cdr3_nt: TGCGCCAGCAGCGAGGACAGAAGCTCCTACAATGAGCAGTACTTC
cdr3_aa: CASSEDRSSYNEQYF

clone_size: -
v_call: TRBV7-9
d_call: -
j_call: TRBJ1-2
cdr3_nt: TGTGCCAGCAACGACTTAACCGGGGTTGGCTACACCTTC
cdr3_aa: CASNDLTGVGYTF

clone_size: many
v_call: TRBV12-3/TRBV12-4
d_call: -
j_call: TRBJ1-4
cdr3_nt: TGTGCCAGCAGTTTCAGGGGAGAGGATGAAAAACTGTTTTTT
cdr3_aa: CASSFRGEDEKLFF

clone_size: many
v_call: TRBV29-1
d_call: TRBD1
j_call: TRBJ2-5
cdr3_nt: TGCAGCCTCCGGGGACAGATCCAAGAGACCCAGTACTTC
cdr3_aa: CSLRGQIQETQYF

clone_size: -
v_call: TRBV24-1
d_call: TRBD2
j_call: TRBJ2-3
cdr3_nt: TGTGCCACCAGTGACTACACTAGCGGGAGCACAGATACGCAGTATTTT
cdr3_aa: CATSDYTSGSTDTQYF

clone_size: -
v_call: TRBV12-3/TRBV12-4
d_call: TRBD2
j_call: TRBJ2-5
cdr3_nt: TGTGCCAGCTCAGGGTCACGGATGGGACTAGGAGGAGAGACCCAGTACTTC
cdr3_aa: CASSGSRMGLGGETQYF

clone_size: -
v_call: TRBV6-6
d_call: -
j_call: TRBJ1-1
cdr3_nt: TGTGCCAGCACCGAGAGGGCGGTGAACACTGAAGCTTTCTTT
cdr3_aa: CASTERAVNTEAFF

clone_size: few
v_call: TRBV6-6
d_call: TRBD2
j_call: TRBJ2-5
cdr3_nt: TGTGCCAGCAGCTTTCTAGCGGGGGGGAGGGGAGAGACCCAGTACTTC
cdr3_aa: CASSFLAGGRGETQYF

clone_size: few
v_call: TRBV9
d_call: TRBD2
j_call: TRBJ2-7
cdr3_nt: TGTGCCAGCAGCGTCGGGGGGATGGACGAGCAGTACTTC
cdr3_aa: CASSVGGMDEQYF

clone_size: -
v_call: TRBV6-1
d_call: -
j_call: TRBJ2-7
cdr3_nt: TGTGCCAGCAGTGAACGACGACCAGTAAGTGACGAGCAGTACTTC
cdr3_aa: CASSERRPVSDEQYF

clone_size: few
v_call: TRBV6-4
d_call: TRBD2
j_call: TRBJ2-1
cdr3_nt: TGTGCCAGCAGTGACGGCGGGGGGACCTACAATGAGCAGTTCTTC
cdr3_aa: CASSDGGGTYNEQFF

clone_size: -
v_call: TRBV12-3/TRBV12-4
d_call: -
j_call: TRBJ2-3
cdr3_nt: TGTGCCAGCAGTGTGGGATTCACAGATACGCAGTATTTT
cdr3_aa: CASSVGFTDTQYF

clone_size: -
v_call: TRBV10-3
d_call: -
j_call: TRBJ1-2
cdr3_nt: TGTGCCATCAGTGAGGGAGGCAGGGTCAATGGCTACACCTTC
cdr3_aa: CAISEGGRVNGYTF

clone_size: -
v_call: TRBV4-3
d_call: -
j_call: TRBJ1-1
cdr3_nt: TGCGCCAGCAGCCACGTTGACGACACTGAAGCTTTCTTT
cdr3_aa: CASSHVDDTEAFF

clone_size: many
v_call: TRBV10-3
d_call: -
j_call: TRBJ1-2
cdr3_nt: TGTGCCATCAGTCCCGGGGACATTAACTATGGCTACACCTTC
cdr3_aa: CAISPGDINYGYTF

clone_size: many
v_call: TRBV28
d_call: TRBD2
j_call: TRBJ2-1
cdr3_nt: TGTGCCAGCAGTTTAGAATCGTCGGGGGGGACATACAATGAGCAGTTCTTC
cdr3_aa: CASSLESSGGTYNEQFF

clone_size: few
v_call: TRBV20-1
d_call: TRBD2
j_call: TRBJ2-2
cdr3_nt: TGCAGTGCTAGAGCTAGCGGGAGGGCCGAAACCGGGGAGCTGTTTTTT
cdr3_aa: CSARASGRAETGELFF

clone_size: -
v_call: TRBV5-1
d_call: -
j_call: TRBJ2-1
cdr3_nt: TGCGCCAGCAGCGTGGGAGCTACCAATGAGCAGTTCTTC
cdr3_aa: CASSVGATNEQFF

clone_size: -
v_call: TRBV5-1
d_call: -
j_call: TRBJ2-3
cdr3_nt: TGCGCCAGCAGCTTGGAAGTTGCGGGTGGAAGCACAGATACGCAGTATTTT
cdr3_aa: CASSLEVAGGSTDTQYF

clone_size: -
v_call: TRBV25-1
d_call: -
j_call: TRBJ1-2
cdr3_nt: TGTGCCAGCAGTGATCCCCGGACACTTCCAGGCTACACCTTC
cdr3_aa: CASSDPRTLPGYTF

clone_size: once
v_call: TRBV20-1
d_call: TRBD2
j_call: TRBJ2-1
cdr3_nt: TGCAGTGCTAGATTGAGCGGGGGCCCCTACAATGAGCAGTTCTTC
cdr3_aa: CSARLSGGPYNEQFF

clone_size: few
v_call: TRBV2
d_call: TRBD2
j_call: TRBJ2-1
cdr3_nt: TGTGCCAGCGGAAGGGCAGGGACTAGCTCCTACAATGAGCAGTTCTTC
cdr3_aa: CASGRAGTSSYNEQFF